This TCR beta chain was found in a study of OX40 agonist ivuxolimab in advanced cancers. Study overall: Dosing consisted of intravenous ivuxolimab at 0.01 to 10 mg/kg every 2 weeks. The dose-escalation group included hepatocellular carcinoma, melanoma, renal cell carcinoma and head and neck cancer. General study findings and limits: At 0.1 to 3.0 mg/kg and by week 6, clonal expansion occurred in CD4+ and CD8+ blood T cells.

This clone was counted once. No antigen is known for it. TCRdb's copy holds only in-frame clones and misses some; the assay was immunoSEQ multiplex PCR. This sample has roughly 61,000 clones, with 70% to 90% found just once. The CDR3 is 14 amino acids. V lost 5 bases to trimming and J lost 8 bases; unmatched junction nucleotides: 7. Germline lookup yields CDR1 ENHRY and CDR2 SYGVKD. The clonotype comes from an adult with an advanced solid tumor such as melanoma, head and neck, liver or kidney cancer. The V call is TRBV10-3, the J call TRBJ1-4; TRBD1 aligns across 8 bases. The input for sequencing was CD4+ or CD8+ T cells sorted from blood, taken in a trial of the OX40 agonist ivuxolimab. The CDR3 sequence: CAISFDRGGEKLFF. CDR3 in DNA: TGTGCCATCAGTTTCGACAGGGGAGGAGAAAAACTGTTTTTT.